One T cell receptor beta chain is described in this entry. Under the authors' procedure: From reference gene primer amplification, estimates of nucleated cell counts were derived. TCRdb's table, derived via immunoSEQ multiplex PCR, lists solely in-frame clones and lacks some. The D gene and trimming were derived from the DNA, and the V and J assignments and clone size from that table. Of about 160,000 clones in the sample, more than 80% were seen once. This record comes from a study of blood T cell repertoires in COVID-19. Study overall: Spain, Italy and the United States supplied samples that represented acute and convalescent COVID-19. Sample material is recorded as cDNA or gDNA derived from T cells, B-cell-depleted T cells, or PBMCs.

Germline loops: CDR1 GTSNPN, CDR2 SVGIG (reference sequence). J gave up 5 bases and V 2 bases, and 5 bases lay outside the gene matches. This CDR3 has 14 amino acids. The chain carries TRBV30 and TRBJ1-5, with 8 bases fitting TRBD1. This clonotype was sampled from a human donor in a cohort sampled during active COVID-19. The specimen sequenced was peripheral blood. The CDR3 region has the DNA TGTGCCTGGAGTAGGACAGGGAAGGATCAGCCCCAGCATTTT. Translating it yields CAWSRTGKDQPQHF. The full variable domain, completed using reference TRBV30 and TRBJ1-5, is SQTIHQWPATLVQPVGSPLSLECTVEGTSNPNLYWYRQAAGRGLQLLFYSVGIGQISSEVPQNLSASRPQDRQFILSSKKLLLSDSGFYLCAWSRTGKDQPQHFGDGTRLSIL.